This TCR beta chain was identified during a study of T cell changes during pregnancy in multiple sclerosis. Sequencing was performed with immunoSEQ multiplex PCR; in TCRdb, only in-frame clones are kept and a portion is missing. The sample shows under 65,000 clones, about nine tenths of them seen only once. This TCR came from a female donor in good health, enrolled as a control in a pregnancy study. The starting material was CD4+ T cells from peripheral blood mononuclear cells, obtained after pregnancy.

The CDR3 nucleotides are TGTGCCAGCAGCACCCACAGGGGCAGCCACGAGCAGTACTTC. Translated: CASSTHRGSHEQYF. The chain links TRBV21-1 to TRBJ2-7; the table names TRBD1, a call not compared with the DNA. TRBV21-1 is marked as a pseudogene. The CDR3 length is 14 residues.